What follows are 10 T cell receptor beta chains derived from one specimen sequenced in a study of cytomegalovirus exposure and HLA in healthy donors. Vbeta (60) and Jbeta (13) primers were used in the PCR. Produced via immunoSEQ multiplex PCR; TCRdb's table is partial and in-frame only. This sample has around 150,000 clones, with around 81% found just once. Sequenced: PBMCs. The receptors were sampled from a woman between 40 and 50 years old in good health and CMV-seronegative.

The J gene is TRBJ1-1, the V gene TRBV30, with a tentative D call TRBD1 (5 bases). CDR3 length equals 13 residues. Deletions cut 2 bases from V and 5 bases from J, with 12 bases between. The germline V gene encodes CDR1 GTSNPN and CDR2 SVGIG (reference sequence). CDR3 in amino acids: CAWSLREGTEAFF. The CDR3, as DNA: TGTGCCTGGAGTCTCAGGGAGGGGACTGAAGCTTTCTTT.

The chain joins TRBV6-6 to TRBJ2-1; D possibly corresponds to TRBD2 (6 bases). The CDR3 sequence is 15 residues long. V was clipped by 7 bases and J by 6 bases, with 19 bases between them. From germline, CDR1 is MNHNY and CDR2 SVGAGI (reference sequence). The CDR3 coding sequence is TGTGCCAGCATCCGTAGCGGCGGAATAGGCAATGAGCAGTTCTTC. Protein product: CASIRSGGIGNEQFF.

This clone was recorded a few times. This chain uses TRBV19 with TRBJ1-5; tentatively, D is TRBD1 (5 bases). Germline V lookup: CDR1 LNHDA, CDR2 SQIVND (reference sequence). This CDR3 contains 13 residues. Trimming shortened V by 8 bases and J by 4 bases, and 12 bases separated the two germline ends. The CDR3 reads CASFGGMNQPQHF. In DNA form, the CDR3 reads TGTGCCAGTTTCGGGGGGATGAATCAGCCCCAGCATTTT.

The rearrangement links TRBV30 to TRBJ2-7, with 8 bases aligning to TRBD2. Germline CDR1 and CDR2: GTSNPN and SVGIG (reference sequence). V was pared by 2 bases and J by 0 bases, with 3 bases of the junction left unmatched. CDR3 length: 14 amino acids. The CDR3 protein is CAWSNGRASYEQYF. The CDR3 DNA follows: TGTGCCTGGAGTAACGGGAGGGCCTCCTACGAGCAGTACTTC. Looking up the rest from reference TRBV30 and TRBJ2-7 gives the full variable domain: SQTIHQWPATLVQPVGSPLSLECTVEGTSNPNLYWYRQAAGRGLQLLFYSVGIGQISSEVPQNLSASRPQDRQFILSSKKLLLSDSGFYLCAWSNGRASYEQYFGPGTRLTVT.

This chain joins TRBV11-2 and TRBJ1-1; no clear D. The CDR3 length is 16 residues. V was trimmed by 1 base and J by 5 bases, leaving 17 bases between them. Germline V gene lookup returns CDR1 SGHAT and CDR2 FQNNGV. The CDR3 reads CASSLGKSRQDTEAFF. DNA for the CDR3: TGTGCCAGCAGCTTAGGGAAGAGCAGGCAGGATACTGAAGCTTTCTTT.

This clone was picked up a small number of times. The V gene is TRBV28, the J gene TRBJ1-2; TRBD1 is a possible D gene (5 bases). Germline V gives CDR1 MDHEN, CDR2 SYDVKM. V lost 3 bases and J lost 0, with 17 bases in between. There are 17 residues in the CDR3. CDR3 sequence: CASSLASGQGSNYGYTF. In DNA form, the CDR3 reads TGTGCCAGCAGTTTGGCCTCCGGGCAGGGATCTAACTATGGCTACACCTTC.

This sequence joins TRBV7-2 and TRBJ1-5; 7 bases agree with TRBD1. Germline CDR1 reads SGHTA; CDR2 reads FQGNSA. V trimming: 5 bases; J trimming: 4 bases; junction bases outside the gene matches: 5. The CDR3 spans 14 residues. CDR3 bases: TGTGCCAGCAGCGCGGCAGGGGGGAATCAGCCCCAGCATTTT. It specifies CASSAAGGNQPQHF.

For the CDR3, the DNA is TGCGCCAGCAGCTTGGGGAGTAGCAGCGGACAGGGAATCGGCGAGCAGTACTTC. Its translation is CASSLGSSSGQGIGEQYF. The chain carries TRBV5-1 and TRBJ2-7; 8 bases are a match to TRBD1. Germline CDR1 is SGHRS and CDR2 is YFSETQ. V was clipped by 0 bases and J by 6 bases; unmatched bases: 17. The length of the CDR3 is 18 residues. The complete variable domain, with remaining parts taken from reference TRBV5-1 and TRBJ2-7, reads KAGVTQTPRYLIKTRGQQVTLSCSPISGHRSVSWYQQTPGQGLQFLFEYFSETQRNKGNFPGRFSGRQFSNSRSEMNVSTLELGDSALYLCASSLGSSSGQGIGEQYFGPGTRLTVT.

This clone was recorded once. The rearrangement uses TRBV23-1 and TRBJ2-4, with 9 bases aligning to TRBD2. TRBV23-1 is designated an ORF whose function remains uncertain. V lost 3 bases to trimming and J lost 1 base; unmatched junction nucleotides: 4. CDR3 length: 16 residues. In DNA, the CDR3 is TGCGCCAGCAGTCAGAAGGCGGGAGGGGCCAAAAACATTCAGTACTTC. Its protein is CASSQKAGGAKNIQYF.

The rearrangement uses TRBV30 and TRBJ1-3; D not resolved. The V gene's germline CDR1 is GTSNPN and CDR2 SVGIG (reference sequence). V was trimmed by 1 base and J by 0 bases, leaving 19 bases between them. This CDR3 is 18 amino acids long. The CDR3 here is CAWSAALGRYHSGNTIYF. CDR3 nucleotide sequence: TGTGCCTGGAGTGCTGCTTTGGGCAGGTACCACTCTGGAAACACCATATATTTT. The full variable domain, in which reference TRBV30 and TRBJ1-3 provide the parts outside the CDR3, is SQTIHQWPATLVQPVGSPLSLECTVEGTSNPNLYWYRQAAGRGLQLLFYSVGIGQISSEVPQNLSASRPQDRQFILSSKKLLLSDSGFYLCAWSAALGRYHSGNTIYFGEGSWLTVV.